This T cell receptor (beta chain) was sequenced during a study of blood T cell repertoires in COVID-19. The wider study: The United States, Italy and Spain were the sources of the acute and convalescent COVID-19 samples.

Participants had their cohort set by participant-reported clinical history. In this sample, this clone turned up a few times. This table comes from immunoSEQ multiplex PCR, and its TCRdb copy is limited to in-frame clones, with some not included. Of about 230,000 clones detected, about 85% appear once; the ten largest clones hold roughly 10%. Germline assignment: CDR1 MNHEY and CDR2 SVGAGI. The CDR3 extends over 10 amino acids. V lost 8 bases, J lost 13 bases, and 5 bases stayed unmatched. This chain uses TRBV6-5 with TRBJ2-1, with 7 bases identical to TRBD1. The sample taken for sequencing was PBMCs or T cells enriched from blood (not recorded which). This clonotype was sampled from a man in his thirties or forties who had recovered from COVID-19. CDR3 sequence: CASFDRVQFF. DNA of the CDR3: TGTGCCAGCTTTGACAGGGTCCAGTTCTTC.